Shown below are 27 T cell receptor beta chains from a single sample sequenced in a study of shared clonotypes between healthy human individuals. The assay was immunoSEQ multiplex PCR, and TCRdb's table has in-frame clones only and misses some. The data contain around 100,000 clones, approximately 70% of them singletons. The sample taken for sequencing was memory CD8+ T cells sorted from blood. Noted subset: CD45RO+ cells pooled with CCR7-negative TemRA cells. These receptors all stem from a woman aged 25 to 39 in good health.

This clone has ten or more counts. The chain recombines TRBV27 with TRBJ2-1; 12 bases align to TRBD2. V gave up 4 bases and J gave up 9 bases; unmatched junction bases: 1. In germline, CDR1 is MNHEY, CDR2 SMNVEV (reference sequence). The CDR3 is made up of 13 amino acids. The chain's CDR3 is CASSWGLAGEQFF. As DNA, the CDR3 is TGTGCCAGCAGTTGGGGACTAGCGGGTGAGCAGTTCTTC.

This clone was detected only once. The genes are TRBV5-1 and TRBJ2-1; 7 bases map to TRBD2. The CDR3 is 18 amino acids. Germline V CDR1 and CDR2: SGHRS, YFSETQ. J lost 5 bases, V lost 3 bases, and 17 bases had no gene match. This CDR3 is CASSSPDRLARPHNEQFF. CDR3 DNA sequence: TGCGCCAGCAGCTCCCCGGATAGACTAGCTCGACCGCACAATGAGCAGTTCTTC.

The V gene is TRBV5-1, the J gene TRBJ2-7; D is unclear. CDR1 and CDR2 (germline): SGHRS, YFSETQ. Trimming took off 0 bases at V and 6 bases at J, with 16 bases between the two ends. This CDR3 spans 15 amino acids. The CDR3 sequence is CASSLASALSREQYF. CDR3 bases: TGCGCCAGCAGCTTGGCCAGCGCCCTATCCCGCGAGCAGTACTTC.

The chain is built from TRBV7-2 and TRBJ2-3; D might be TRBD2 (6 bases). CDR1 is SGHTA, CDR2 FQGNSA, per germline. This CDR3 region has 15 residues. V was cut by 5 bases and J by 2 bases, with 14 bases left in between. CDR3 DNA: TGTGCCAGCAGCCCCATGGGGGGAGACACAGATACGCAGTATTTT. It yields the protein CASSPMGGDTDTQYF.

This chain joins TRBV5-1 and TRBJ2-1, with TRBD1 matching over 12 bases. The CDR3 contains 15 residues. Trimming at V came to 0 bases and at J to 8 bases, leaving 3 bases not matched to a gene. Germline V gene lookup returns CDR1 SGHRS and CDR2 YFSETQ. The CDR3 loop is CASSLVGTGGHEQFF. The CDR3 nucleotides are TGCGCCAGCAGCTTGGTAGGGACAGGGGGCCATGAGCAGTTCTTC.

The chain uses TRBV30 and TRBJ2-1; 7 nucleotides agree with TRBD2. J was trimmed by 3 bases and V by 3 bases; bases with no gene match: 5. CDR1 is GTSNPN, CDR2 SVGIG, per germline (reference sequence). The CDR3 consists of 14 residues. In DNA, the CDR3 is TGTGCCTGGAGGTCAAGCGGGAACTACAATGAGCAGTTCTTC. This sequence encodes CAWRSSGNYNEQFF. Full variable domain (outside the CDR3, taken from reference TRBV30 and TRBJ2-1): SQTIHQWPATLVQPVGSPLSLECTVEGTSNPNLYWYRQAAGRGLQLLFYSVGIGQISSEVPQNLSASRPQDRQFILSSKKLLLSDSGFYLCAWRSSGNYNEQFFGPGTRLTVL.

This chain's CDR3 is CASSLALLAGGTDTQYF. DNA for the CDR3: TGCGCCAGCAGCTTGGCCCTACTAGCGGGAGGAACAGATACGCAGTATTTT. The chain joins TRBV5-1 to TRBJ2-3; 12 bases match TRBD2. The V segment lost 0 bases and the J segment 3 bases; nucleotides outside the gene matches: 5. Germline CDR1 SGHRS, CDR2 YFSETQ. This CDR3 comprises 17 residues.

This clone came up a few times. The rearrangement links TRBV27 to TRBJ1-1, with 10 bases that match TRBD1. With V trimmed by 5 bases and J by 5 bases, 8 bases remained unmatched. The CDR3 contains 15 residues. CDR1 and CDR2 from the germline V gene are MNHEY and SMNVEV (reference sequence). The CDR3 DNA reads TGTGCCAGCAGTAATAGGCCGGGACAGGGGACTGAAGCTTTCTTT. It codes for CASSNRPGQGTEAFF.

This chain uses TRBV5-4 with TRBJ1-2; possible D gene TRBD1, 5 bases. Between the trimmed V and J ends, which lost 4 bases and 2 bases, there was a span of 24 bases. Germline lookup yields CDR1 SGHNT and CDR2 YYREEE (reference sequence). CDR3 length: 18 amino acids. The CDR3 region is CASSGRGGFGSTNYGYTF. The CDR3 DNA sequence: TGTGCCAGCAGCGGCCGTGGGGGGTTTGGCAGCACCAACTATGGCTACACCTTC.

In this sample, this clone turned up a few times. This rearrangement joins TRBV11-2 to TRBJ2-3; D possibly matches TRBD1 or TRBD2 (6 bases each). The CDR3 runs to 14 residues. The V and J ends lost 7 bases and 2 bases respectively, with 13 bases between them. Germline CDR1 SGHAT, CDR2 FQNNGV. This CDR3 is CASTTSGATDTQYF. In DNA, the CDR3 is TGTGCCAGCACCACGTCGGGGGCCACAGATACGCAGTATTTT.

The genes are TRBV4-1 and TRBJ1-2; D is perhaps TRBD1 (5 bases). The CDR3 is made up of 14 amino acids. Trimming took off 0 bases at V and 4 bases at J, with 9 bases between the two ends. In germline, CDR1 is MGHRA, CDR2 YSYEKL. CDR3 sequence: CASSQDGGGYGYTF. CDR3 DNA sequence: TGCGCCAGCAGCCAAGATGGGGGGGGCTATGGCTACACCTTC.

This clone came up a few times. The CDR3 DNA reads as TGTGCCAGTAGTAGCACCGGGACCCACTACGAGCAGTACTTC. The encoded protein is CASSSTGTHYEQYF. This rearrangement joins TRBV19 to TRBJ2-7, with D perhaps assigned TRBD1 or TRBD2 (5 bases each). CDR1 and CDR2 (germline): LNHDA, SQIVND (reference sequence). The ends were cut back, 4 bases at V and 3 bases at J, with 13 bases in the middle. This CDR3 is 14 amino acids long.

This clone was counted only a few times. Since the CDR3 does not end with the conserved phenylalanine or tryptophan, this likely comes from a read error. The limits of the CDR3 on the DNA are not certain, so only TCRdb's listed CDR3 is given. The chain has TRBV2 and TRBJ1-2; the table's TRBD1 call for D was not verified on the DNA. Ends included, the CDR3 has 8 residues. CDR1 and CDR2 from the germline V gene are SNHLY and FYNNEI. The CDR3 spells CATLQASY.

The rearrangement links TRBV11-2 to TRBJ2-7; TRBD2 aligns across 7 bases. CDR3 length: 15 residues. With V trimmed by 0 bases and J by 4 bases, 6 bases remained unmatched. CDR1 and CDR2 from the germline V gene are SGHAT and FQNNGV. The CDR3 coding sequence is TGTGCCAGCAGCTTAGATCCTAGCGGCGCTTACGAGCAGTACTTC. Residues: CASSLDPSGAYEQYF.

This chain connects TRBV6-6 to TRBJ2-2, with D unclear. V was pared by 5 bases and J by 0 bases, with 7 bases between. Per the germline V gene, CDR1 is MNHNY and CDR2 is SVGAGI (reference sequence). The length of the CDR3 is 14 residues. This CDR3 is CASSLAANTGELFF. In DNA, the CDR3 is TGTGCCAGCAGTCTCGCGGCGAACACCGGGGAGCTGTTTTTT.

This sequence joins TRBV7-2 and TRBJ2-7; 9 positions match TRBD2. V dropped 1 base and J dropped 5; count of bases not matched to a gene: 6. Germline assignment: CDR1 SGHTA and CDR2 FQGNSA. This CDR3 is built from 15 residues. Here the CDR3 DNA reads TGTGCCAGCAGCTTAGACGCGGGAGGGATGAACGAGCAGTACTTC. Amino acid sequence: CASSLDAGGMNEQYF.

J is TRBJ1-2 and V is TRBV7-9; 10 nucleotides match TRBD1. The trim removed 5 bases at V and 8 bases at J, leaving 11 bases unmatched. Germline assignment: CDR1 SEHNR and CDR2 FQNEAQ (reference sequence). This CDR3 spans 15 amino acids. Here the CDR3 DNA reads TGTGCCAGCAGCCCCGGGACAGGGGTAAATATCGGCTACACCTTC. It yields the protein CASSPGTGVNIGYTF.

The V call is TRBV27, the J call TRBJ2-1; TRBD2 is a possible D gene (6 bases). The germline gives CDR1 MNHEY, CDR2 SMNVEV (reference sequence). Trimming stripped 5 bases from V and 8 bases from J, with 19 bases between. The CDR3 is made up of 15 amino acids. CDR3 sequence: CASSPSTRRADEQFF. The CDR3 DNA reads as TGTGCCAGCAGTCCGTCGACTAGACGTGCGGATGAGCAGTTCTTC.

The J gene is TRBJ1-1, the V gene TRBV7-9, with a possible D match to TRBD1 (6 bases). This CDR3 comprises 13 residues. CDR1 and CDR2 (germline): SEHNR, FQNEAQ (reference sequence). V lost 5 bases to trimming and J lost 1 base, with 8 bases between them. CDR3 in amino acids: CASSRDTNTEAFF. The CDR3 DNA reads TGTGCCAGCAGCCGGGACACGAACACTGAAGCTTTCTTT.

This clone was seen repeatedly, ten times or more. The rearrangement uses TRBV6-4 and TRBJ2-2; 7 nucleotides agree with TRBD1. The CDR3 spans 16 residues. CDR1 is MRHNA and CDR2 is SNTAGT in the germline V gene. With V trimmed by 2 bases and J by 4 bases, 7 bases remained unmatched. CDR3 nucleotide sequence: TGTGCCAGCAGTGACCATACAGGGGACGGCACCGGGGAGCTGTTTTTT. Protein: CASSDHTGDGTGELFF.

The CDR3 reads CASSQDGRAASGLSSYEQYF. The CDR3 DNA reads as TGTGCCAGCAGCCAAGACGGTAGGGCGGCTAGCGGGTTGAGCTCCTACGAGCAGTACTTC. This chain joins TRBV4-2 and TRBJ2-7; 8 nucleotides match TRBD2. CDR1 is LGHNA, CDR2 YNFKEQ, per germline. The V gene end was trimmed by 0 bases and the J gene end by 0 bases; junction bases not matched to a gene: 16. This CDR3 spans 20 amino acids.

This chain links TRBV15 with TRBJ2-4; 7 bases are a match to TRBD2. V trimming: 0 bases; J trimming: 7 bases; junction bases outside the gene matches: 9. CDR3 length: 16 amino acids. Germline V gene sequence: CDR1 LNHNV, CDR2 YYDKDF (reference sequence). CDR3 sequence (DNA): TGTGCCACCAGCAGAGATAATATAGGGGAGGGTAACATTCAGTACTTC. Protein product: CATSRDNIGEGNIQYF.

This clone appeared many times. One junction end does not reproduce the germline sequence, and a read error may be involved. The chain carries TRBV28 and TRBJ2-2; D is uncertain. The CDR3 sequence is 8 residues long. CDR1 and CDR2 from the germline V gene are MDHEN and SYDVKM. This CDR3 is CASSLRLF. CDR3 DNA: TGTGCCAGCAGTTTAAGACTTTTT.

DNA for the CDR3: TGCGCCAGCAGCTTGGTACCAAGCGGGCCAGTTGGGGGCAATGAGCAGTTCTTC. This encodes CASSLVPSGPVGGNEQFF. V is TRBV5-1 and J is TRBJ2-1, with D perhaps TRBD2 (6 bases). V was pared by 0 bases and J by 6 bases, with 22 bases between. The CDR3 runs to 18 residues. Germline lookup yields CDR1 SGHRS and CDR2 YFSETQ.

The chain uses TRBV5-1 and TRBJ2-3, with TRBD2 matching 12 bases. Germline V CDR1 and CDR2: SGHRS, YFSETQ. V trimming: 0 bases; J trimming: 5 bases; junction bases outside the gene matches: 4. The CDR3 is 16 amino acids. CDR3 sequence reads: CASSLALAGGEDTQYF. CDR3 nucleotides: TGCGCCAGCAGCTTGGCCCTAGCGGGAGGGGAAGATACGCAGTATTTT.

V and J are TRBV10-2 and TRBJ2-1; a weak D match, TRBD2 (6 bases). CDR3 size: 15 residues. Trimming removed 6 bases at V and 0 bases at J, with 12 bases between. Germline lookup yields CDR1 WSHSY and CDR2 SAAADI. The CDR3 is CASSFYGSSYNEQFF. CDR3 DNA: TGCGCCAGCAGCTTCTACGGGAGCTCCTACAATGAGCAGTTCTTC.

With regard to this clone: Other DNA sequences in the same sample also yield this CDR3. The CDR3 DNA sequence: TGTGCCAGCAGCCCAAGGGGCGGGAGTGCTTACAATGAGCAGTTCTTC. Residues: CASSPRGGSAYNEQFF. The J gene is TRBJ2-1, the V gene TRBV11-1; 7 bases line up with TRBD2. The CDR3 has 16 amino acids. Trimming took 5 bases from V and 4 from J; bases not matched to a gene: 11. Germline V gene sequence: CDR1 SGHAT, CDR2 FQDESV (reference sequence).